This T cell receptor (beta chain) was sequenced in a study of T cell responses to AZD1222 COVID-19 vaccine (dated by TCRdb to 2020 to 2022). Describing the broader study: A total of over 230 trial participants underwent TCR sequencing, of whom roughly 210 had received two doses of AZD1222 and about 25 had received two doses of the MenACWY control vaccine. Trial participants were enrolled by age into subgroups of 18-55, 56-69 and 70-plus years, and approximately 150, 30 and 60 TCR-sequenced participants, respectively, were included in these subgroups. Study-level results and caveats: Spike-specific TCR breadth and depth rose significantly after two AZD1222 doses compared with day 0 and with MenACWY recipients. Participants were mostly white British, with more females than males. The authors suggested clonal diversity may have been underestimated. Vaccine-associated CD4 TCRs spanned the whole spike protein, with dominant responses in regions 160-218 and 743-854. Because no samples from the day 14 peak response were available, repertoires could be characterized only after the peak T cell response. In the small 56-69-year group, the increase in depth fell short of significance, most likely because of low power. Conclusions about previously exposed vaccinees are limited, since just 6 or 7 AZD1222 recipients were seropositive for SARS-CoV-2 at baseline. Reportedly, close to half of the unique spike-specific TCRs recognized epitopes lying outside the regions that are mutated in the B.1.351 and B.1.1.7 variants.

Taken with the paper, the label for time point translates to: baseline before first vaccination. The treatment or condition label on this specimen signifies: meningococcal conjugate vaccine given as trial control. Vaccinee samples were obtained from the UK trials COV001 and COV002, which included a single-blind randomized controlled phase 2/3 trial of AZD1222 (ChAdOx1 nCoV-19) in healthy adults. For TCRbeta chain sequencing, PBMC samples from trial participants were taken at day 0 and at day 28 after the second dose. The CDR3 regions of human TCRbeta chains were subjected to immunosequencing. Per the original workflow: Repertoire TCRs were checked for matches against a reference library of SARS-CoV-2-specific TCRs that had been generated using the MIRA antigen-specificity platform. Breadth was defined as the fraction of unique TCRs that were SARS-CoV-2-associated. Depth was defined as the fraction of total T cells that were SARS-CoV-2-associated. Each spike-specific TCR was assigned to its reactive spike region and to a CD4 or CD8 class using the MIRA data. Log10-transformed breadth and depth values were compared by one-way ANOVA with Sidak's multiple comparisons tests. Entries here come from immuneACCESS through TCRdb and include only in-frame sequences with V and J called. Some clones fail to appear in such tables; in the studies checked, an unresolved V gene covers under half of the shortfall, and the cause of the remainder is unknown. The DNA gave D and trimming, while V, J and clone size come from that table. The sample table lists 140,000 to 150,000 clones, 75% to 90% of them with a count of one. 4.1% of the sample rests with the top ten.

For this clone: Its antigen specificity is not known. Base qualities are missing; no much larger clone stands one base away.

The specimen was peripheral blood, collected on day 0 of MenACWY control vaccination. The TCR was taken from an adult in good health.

The CDR3 in this case is CASSVGYGYTF. The nucleotide sequence is given as TGTGCCAGCAGTGTGGGTTATGGCTACACCTTC. This receptor chain uses TRBV2 and TRBJ1-2; the D gene lacks a confident call. The cysteine opens and the phenylalanine closes a CDR3 of 11 amino acids. CDR3 DNA is the only sequence kept; it has 33 bases, read in frame from the first base. The V and J ends are trimmed by 4 bases and 5 bases, leaving 5 bases between them. From a lookup of the germline V gene, CDR1 and CDR2 are SNHLY and FYNNEI.